The clone carrying this T cell receptor beta chain turned up a few times. No antigen is known for it. This sample is part of a study of cytomegalovirus exposure and HLA in healthy donors. Study results and limitations: Reports described diagnosis of cytomegalovirus status by the classifier as highly specific and sensitive.

Germline V lookup: CDR1 SGHNT, CDR2 YYREEE (reference sequence). The V segment lost 4 bases and the J segment 7 bases; nucleotides outside the gene matches: 7. There are 13 residues in the CDR3. Sequencing used immunoSEQ multiplex PCR; TCRdb keeps in-frame clones, though not all of them. The data hold 90,000 to 150,000 clones, with around 88% observed a single time. The sequence was obtained from a man between 18 and 35 years old in good health and CMV-seronegative. V usage is TRBV5-4 and J usage is TRBJ1-2, with 7 positions matching TRBD1. The sample taken for sequencing was PBMCs. The CDR3 bases are TGTGCCAGCAGCCGACAGGGTCGGTCTGGCTACACCTTC. Protein product: CASSRQGRSGYTF.